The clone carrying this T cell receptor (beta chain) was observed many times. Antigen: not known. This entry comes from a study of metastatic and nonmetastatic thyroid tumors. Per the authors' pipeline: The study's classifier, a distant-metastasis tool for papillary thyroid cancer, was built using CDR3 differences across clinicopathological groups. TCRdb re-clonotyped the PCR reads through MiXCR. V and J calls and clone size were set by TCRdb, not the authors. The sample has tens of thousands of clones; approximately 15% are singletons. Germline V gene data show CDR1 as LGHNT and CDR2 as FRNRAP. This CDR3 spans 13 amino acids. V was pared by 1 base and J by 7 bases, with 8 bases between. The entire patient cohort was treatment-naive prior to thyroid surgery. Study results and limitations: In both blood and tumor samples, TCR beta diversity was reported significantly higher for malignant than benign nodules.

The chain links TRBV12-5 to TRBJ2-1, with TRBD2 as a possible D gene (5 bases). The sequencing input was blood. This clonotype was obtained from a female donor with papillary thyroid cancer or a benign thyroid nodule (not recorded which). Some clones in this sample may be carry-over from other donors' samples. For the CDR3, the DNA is TGTGCTAGTGGTTTGGGGAGAGGGAATGAGCAGTTCTTC. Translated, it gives CASGLGRGNEQFF.